This T cell receptor (beta chain) was found in a study of response to subunit inactivated influenza vaccine (dated by TCRdb to the late 2010s). Looking at the study overall: The study used deep quantitative T cell receptor repertoire profiling to track responses to a trivalent subunit inactivated influenza vaccine.

General findings and caveats noted by the study authors: It was suggested by the authors that each seasonal influenza vaccination may recruit only a limited number of new T cells.

Spanning cysteine to phenylalanine, the CDR3 consists of 14 amino acids. Of the read, only the CDR3 DNA is kept; its 42 bases are in frame from base 1. From a lookup of the germline V gene (reference sequence), CDR1 and CDR2 are DFQATT and SNEGSKA. V and J lose 5 bases and 8 bases, and a span of 18 bases separates them. Libraries came from RT-PCR. Sequencing was performed on an Illumina HiSeq 2500. The public sequencing data were trimmed at Q25 with fastp and processed into clonotypes with MiXCR by TCRdb, which kept only in-frame beta chains. Each entry is one CDR3 protein sequence, shown with its most common DNA and genes. Across this sample there are some 160,000 distinct CDR3 sequences, with roughly a tenth seen only once. 9.5% to 15% of the sample rests with the top ten. This clonotype was seen a handful of times. The clone's antigen remains unknown. Per-base qualities were not stored, and no clone one base away is much larger.

The time point label here, explained by the study, means: around 45 days after influenza vaccine administration. This TCR was sampled from a man over 45 who received an inactivated influenza vaccine. Donor details come from another sample of the same person, matched by shared clones. The sequence joins TRBV20-1 to TRBJ2-2, and possibly TRBD2, on 6 matching bases. Sample: non-naive T cells sorted from PBMCs, taken 35 to 45 days after vaccination. Sample cell subset or site, as interpreted from the label and publication: memory T cell fraction. The nucleotide sequence reads TGCAGTGCTTCTCGCCGCGGGGCCGAAGGGGAGCTGTTTTTT. This sequence encodes CSASRRGAEGELFF.